This T cell receptor beta chain was sequenced in a study of blood T cell repertoires in COVID-19. Study-wide context: T cells, B-cell-depleted T cells, or PBMCs supplied cDNA or gDNA.

V lost 4 bases and J lost 0, with 15 bases in between. The germline CDR1 and CDR2 sequences are MNHNS and SASEGT. The CDR3 loop spans 16 amino acids. TCRdb keeps only in-frame clones here, not all; method: immunoSEQ multiplex PCR. The sample lists about 100,000 clones; around 81% were seen once. Relative to its sample, this clone is medium-sized. The chain is built from TRBV6-1 and TRBJ1-2; unclear D gene. Sequencing used peripheral blood. The clonotype comes from a man aged 50-59 years with active or convalescent COVID-19. DNA of the CDR3: TGTGCCAGCAGTGGCCCCTCCGATCTATCTAACTATGGCTACACCTTC. Residues: CASSGPSDLSNYGYTF.